Listed here are 22 T cell receptor beta chains from one sample, sequenced in a study of T-cell reconstitution after alpha-beta-depleted transplantation in children. Unique molecular identifiers featured in how the TCRbeta library was prepared. One entry per CDR3 protein results from TCRdb running MiXCR on the PCR reads. The top ten hold about 35% of the sample, which has about 610,000 distinct CDR3 sequences, more than 20% seen once. Specimen: PBMCs, collected before TCRalphabeta/CD19-depleted stem cell transplant. The source is a boy under three years old with Wiskott-Aldrich syndrome, due to receive a stem cell transplant.

This clonotype was seen a few times. J is TRBJ2-7 and V is TRBV5-6, with D uncertain. The CDR3 runs 13 residues. The germline CDR1 and CDR2 sequences are SGHDT and YYEEEE. Deletions cut 3 bases from V and 1 base from J, with 8 bases between. The CDR3 loop reads CASSWGGSYEQYF. CDR3 DNA: TGTGCCAGCAGCTGGGGTGGGTCCTACGAGCAGTACTTC. The whole variable domain, remainder taken from reference TRBV5-6 and TRBJ2-7, is DAGVTQSPTHLIKTRGQQVTLRCSPKSGHDTVSWYQQALGQGPQFIFQYYEEEERQRGNFPDRFSGHQFPNYSSELNVNALLLGDSALYLCASSWGGSYEQYFGPGTRLTVT.

This clonotype was counted a few times. CDR3 bases: TGCAGCGTAGTACTAGCGGGAGGAAAAGGCTCCTACAATGAGCAGTTCTTC. It codes for CSVVLAGGKGSYNEQFF. The gene calls are TRBV29-1 and TRBJ2-1, with TRBD2 matching 12 bases. Germline V gene sequence: CDR1 SQVTM, CDR2 ANQGSEA. The CDR3 is made up of 17 amino acids. Germline trimming cut 6 bases from V and 0 bases from J; bases unmatched to any gene: 9.

The gene calls are TRBV13 and TRBJ2-5, with unresolved D. The CDR3 sequence is 14 residues long. The germline gives CDR1 PRHDT, CDR2 FYEKMQ (reference sequence). V lost 5 bases and J lost 3, with 13 bases in between. The CDR3 bases are TGTGCCAGCAGCGAAGTGGCAGGAGAAGAGACCCAGTACTTC. This translates into CASSEVAGEETQYF. Variable domain in full (rest from reference TRBV13 and TRBJ2-5): AAGVIQSPRHLIKEKRETATLKCYPIPRHDTVYWYQQGPGQDPQFLISFYEKMQSDKGSIPDRFSAQQFSDYHSELNMSSLELGDSALYFCASSEVAGEETQYFGPGTRLLVL.

This clonotype was seen more than once but under ten times. This rearrangement joins TRBV12-3 or TRBV12-4 to TRBJ2-5; D remains ambiguous. The CDR3 has 12 residues. The V gene lost 7 bases and the J gene lost 5 bases, with 11 bases spanning the gap. The CDR3 protein is CASTEAEETQYF. The CDR3 DNA reads TGTGCCAGCACAGAGGCGGAGGAGACCCAGTACTTC.

The rearrangement links TRBV3-1 to TRBJ2-2; a possible D gene is TRBD2 (5 bases). V dropped 1 base and J dropped 7 bases, with 10 bases sitting between them. The CDR3 consists of 14 residues. CDR1 and CDR2 (germline): LGHDT, YNNKEL (reference sequence). The CDR3 nucleotides are TGTGCCAGCAGCCAAGTACGCGGGTTCGGGGAGCTGTTTTTT. As protein: CASSQVRGFGELFF.

The rearrangement links TRBV5-1 to TRBJ2-2; D perhaps matches TRBD2 (5 bases). V lost 1 base to trimming and J lost 6 bases, with 13 bases between them. This CDR3 spans 15 amino acids. Germline CDR1 SGHRS, CDR2 YFSETQ. CDR3 bases: TGCGCCAGCAGCTTGAGAGCTAGCAGCCCCGGGGAGCTGTTTTTT. It yields the protein CASSLRASSPGELFF.

The chain is built from TRBV5-1 and TRBJ2-3, with D perhaps matching TRBD2 (6 bases). Trimming pared 6 bases from V and 2 bases from J, leaving 13 bases between. The CDR3 is 14 amino acids. Germline CDR1 and CDR2: SGHRS and YFSETQ. This CDR3 is CASTRTTFTDTQYF. The CDR3, as DNA: TGCGCCAGCACCCGGACTACGTTCACAGATACGCAGTATTTT.

A few counts support this clonotype. The V call is TRBV18, the J call TRBJ2-1; 10 nucleotides agree with TRBD2. The germline gives CDR1 KGHSH, CDR2 LQKENI. There are 17 residues in the CDR3. The V and J ends lost 5 bases and 4 bases, in that order; junction bases with no gene match: 11. The CDR3 spells CASSAGLAENPYNEQFF. The CDR3 DNA reads as TGTGCCAGCTCAGCTGGACTAGCGGAAAACCCTTACAATGAGCAGTTCTTC.

This rearrangement joins TRBV7-9 to TRBJ2-7; perhaps TRBD2 as D (5 bases). The V end was cut by 5 bases, the J end by 0 bases, with 17 bases between. The CDR3 contains 16 residues. Germline lookup yields CDR1 SEHNR and CDR2 FQNEAQ (reference sequence). This CDR3 is CASSRPPGEPSYEQYF. The CDR3 region has the DNA TGTGCCAGCAGCCGCCCGCCCGGGGAACCCTCCTACGAGCAGTACTTC. The full variable domain, its missing parts supplied by reference TRBV7-9 and TRBJ2-7, is DTGVSQNPRHKITKRGQNVTFRCDPISEHNRLYWYRQTLGQGPEFLTYFQNEAQLEKSRLLSDRFSAERPKGSFSTLEIQRTEQGDSAMYLCASSRPPGEPSYEQYFGPGTRLTVT.

This clonotype was seen a handful of times. This rearrangement joins TRBV12-3 or TRBV12-4 to TRBJ2-7, with unresolved D. Trimming removed 3 bases at V and 5 bases at J, with 11 bases between. The CDR3 covers 13 residues. This CDR3 is CASSFHGRHEQYF. The DNA for the CDR3 is TGTGCCAGCAGTTTTCACGGGCGCCACGAGCAGTACTTC.

The V gene is TRBV5-1, the J gene TRBJ2-1; the match to TRBD2 covers 8 bases. The germline V gene encodes CDR1 SGHRS and CDR2 YFSETQ. The CDR3 length is 16 residues. The trim removed 5 bases at V and 5 bases at J, leaving 12 bases unmatched. The CDR3 sequence is CASSSDMSGSHNEQFF. DNA of the CDR3: TGCGCCAGCAGTTCGGATATGAGCGGGAGTCACAATGAGCAGTTCTTC. Filled out from reference TRBV5-1 and TRBJ2-1, the complete variable domain reads KAGVTQTPRYLIKTRGQQVTLSCSPISGHRSVSWYQQTPGQGLQFLFEYFSETQRNKGNFPGRFSGRQFSNSRSEMNVSTLELGDSALYLCASSSDMSGSHNEQFFGPGTRLTVL.

The chain carries TRBV7-9 and TRBJ2-3; tentative D call: TRBD2 (6 bases). Trimming took 2 bases from V and 2 from J, leaving 14 bases between them. The CDR3 covers 16 residues. Germline V gives CDR1 SEHNR, CDR2 FQNEAQ (reference sequence). The CDR3 region has the DNA TGTGCCAGCAGCTTAATGGCCAGGACTACCACAGATACGCAGTATTTT. Translating it yields CASSLMARTTTDTQYF.

This chain links TRBV20-1 with TRBJ2-5, with D possibly called TRBD1 or TRBD2 (5 bases each). The CDR3 is 15 amino acids. Germline V CDR1 and CDR2: DFQATT, SNEGSKA (reference sequence). Deletions cut 1 base from V and 4 bases from J, with 16 bases between. Here the CDR3 reads CSARGGLGGGETQYF. CDR3 coding DNA: TGCAGTGCTAGAGGAGGGCTAGGTGGGGGAGAGACCCAGTACTTC.

J is TRBJ2-7 and V is TRBV7-9; TRBD1 aligns across 11 bases. The V and J ends lost 1 base and 2 bases, in that order; junction bases with no gene match: 1. The CDR3 is made up of 15 amino acids. Germline CDR1 is SEHNR and CDR2 is FQNEAQ (reference sequence). As DNA, the CDR3 is TGTGCCAGCAGCTTAGTGGGACAGGGGGCCTACGAGCAGTACTTC. Amino acids: CASSLVGQGAYEQYF.

The sample holds a few counts of this clonotype. The rearrangement links TRBV21-1 to TRBJ2-1; the table's D call, TRBD2, was not checked against the DNA. TRBV21-1 is flagged as a pseudogene. The CDR3 is 17 amino acids. The CDR3 bases are TGTGCCAGCAGCAAAGTGGGACTAGCGGGAACCTACAATGAGCAGTTCTTC. It codes for CASSKVGLAGTYNEQFF.

This clonotype has a handful of counts. The chain recombines TRBV9 with TRBJ2-3; 8 bases fit TRBD2. J gave up 4 bases and V 0 bases, and 4 bases lay outside the gene matches. The CDR3 runs 15 residues. CDR1 and CDR2 from the germline V gene are SGDLS and YYNGEE. The CDR3 region has the DNA TGTGCCAGCAGCGTAGGAGCGGGAGACGCAGATACGCAGTATTTT. Translation gives CASSVGAGDADTQYF.

The chain employs TRBV29-1 and TRBJ2-3, with TRBD1 matching over 10 bases. The CDR3 contains 14 residues. Germline CDR1 reads SQVTM; CDR2 reads ANQGSEA. The V gene end was trimmed by 6 bases and the J gene end by 2 bases; junction bases not matched to a gene: 5. In DNA form, the CDR3 reads TGCAGCGTGTTTGGGACAGGGGACACAGATACGCAGTATTTT. Its translation is CSVFGTGDTDTQYF.

V and J are TRBV5-1 and TRBJ2-7, with TRBD2 matching 7 bases. V was clipped by 0 bases and J by 2 bases; unmatched bases: 2. The CDR3 consists of 14 residues. Germline CDR1 is SGHRS and CDR2 is YFSETQ. The CDR3 coding sequence is TGCGCCAGCAGCTTGGCTAGCGGCGCCTACGAGCAGTACTTC. This translates into CASSLASGAYEQYF.

This clonotype has only a few counts. The chain joins TRBV5-1 to TRBJ2-1, with D possibly being TRBD2 (5 bases). Trimming took off 4 bases at V and 0 bases at J, with 11 bases between the two ends. Germline CDR1 and CDR2: SGHRS and YFSETQ. The CDR3 consists of 15 residues. The CDR3 nucleotides are TGCGCCAGCAGCGAGCGGATGAGCTCCTACAATGAGCAGTTCTTC. It encodes CASSERMSSYNEQFF.

The chain couples TRBV7-9 to TRBJ2-5, with 9 bases lining up with TRBD2. V lost 2 bases and J lost 3; bases outside the gene matches: 1. CDR3 length: 14 residues. The germline V gene encodes CDR1 SEHNR and CDR2 FQNEAQ (reference sequence). CDR3 nucleotides: TGTGCCAGCAGCTTACTAGCGGGGAAAGAGACCCAGTACTTC. Protein sequence: CASSLLAGKETQYF. Based on the CDR3 plus reference TRBV7-9 and TRBJ2-5, the full variable domain is DTGVSQNPRHKITKRGQNVTFRCDPISEHNRLYWYRQTLGQGPEFLTYFQNEAQLEKSRLLSDRFSAERPKGSFSTLEIQRTEQGDSAMYLCASSLLAGKETQYFGPGTRLLVL.

The chain uses TRBV27 and TRBJ2-1, with TRBD2 identical over 12 bases. J lost 2 bases, V lost 4 bases, and 3 bases had no gene match. The CDR3 contains 16 residues. Germline V gene sequence: CDR1 MNHEY, CDR2 SMNVEV (reference sequence). CDR3 amino acids: CASSSRLAGAYNEQFF. DNA for the CDR3: TGTGCCAGCAGTTCCAGACTAGCGGGAGCCTACAATGAGCAGTTCTTC.

This clonotype has a handful of counts. The rearrangement joins TRBV6-2 or TRBV6-3 to TRBJ2-1; 12 positions agree with TRBD2. The CDR3 runs to 14 residues. Trimming at V came to 10 bases and at J to 13 bases, leaving 14 bases not matched to a gene. Germline V gives CDR1 MNHEY, CDR2 SVGEGT. DNA of the CDR3: TGTGCCACCGTCCGGACTAGCGGGACGGGGGCTCAGTTCTTC. This sequence encodes CATVRTSGTGAQFF.